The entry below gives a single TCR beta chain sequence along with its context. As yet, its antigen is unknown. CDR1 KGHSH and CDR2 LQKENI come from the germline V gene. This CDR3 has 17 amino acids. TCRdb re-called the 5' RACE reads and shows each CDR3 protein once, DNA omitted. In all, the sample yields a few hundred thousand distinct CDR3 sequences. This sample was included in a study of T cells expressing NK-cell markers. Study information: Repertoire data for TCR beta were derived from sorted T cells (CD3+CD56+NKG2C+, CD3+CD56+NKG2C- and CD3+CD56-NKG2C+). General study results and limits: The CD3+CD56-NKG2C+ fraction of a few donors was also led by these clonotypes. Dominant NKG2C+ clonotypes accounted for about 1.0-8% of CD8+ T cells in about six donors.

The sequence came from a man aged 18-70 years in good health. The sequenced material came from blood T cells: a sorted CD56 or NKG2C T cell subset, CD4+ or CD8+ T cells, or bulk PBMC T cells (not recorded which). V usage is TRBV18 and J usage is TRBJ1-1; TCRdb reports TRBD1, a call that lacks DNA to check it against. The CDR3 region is CASSRGQGGLMNTEAFF.